This TCR beta chain emerged from a study of blood T cell repertoires in COVID-19. Study-wide context: The samples span acute and convalescent COVID-19 from the United States, Italy and Spain.

CDR1 SGHTA and CDR2 FQGNSA come from the germline V gene. This CDR3 has 14 amino acids. Trimming removed 0 bases from V and 3 bases from J, with 8 bases in between. As processed by the authors: Cell counts per sample came from amplifying reference gene primers. Only in-frame clones appear in the TCRdb table, and some are missing; sequencing was by immunoSEQ multiplex PCR. The D gene and trimming were derived from the DNA, and the V and J assignments and clone size from that table. The table records 150,000 to 200,000 clones, around 83% of them present only once. The V call is TRBV7-2, the J call TRBJ1-2; D perhaps matches TRBD1 (6 bases). The TCR originated in a man aged 50 to 60 with active or convalescent COVID-19. The source material was peripheral blood. DNA of the CDR3: TGTGCCAGCAGCTTAGCGCCAGGGGACTATGGCTACACCTTC. This gives the protein CASSLAPGDYGYTF.